This is a list of T cell receptor beta chains from one sample in a study of blood T cell repertoires in COVID-19. Assay: immunoSEQ multiplex PCR; the TCRdb copy retains only in-frame clones and omits some. The table shows under 200,000 clones, with around 84% occurring only once. Material for sequencing was peripheral blood. Receptors originate from a man aged 50 or older with active or convalescent COVID-19. Both conserved end residues are trimmed from each CDR3.

CDR3 | J | V
ASRGGLAFQPQH | TRBJ1-5 | TRBV2
ASTERGPEAF | TRBJ1-1 | TRBV12-3/TRBV12-4
ASQTPGHQPQH | TRBJ1-5 | TRBV28
ASSLVTSSYNEQF | TRBJ2-1 | TRBV7-9
ASSLISGDQAKNIQY | TRBJ2-4 | TRBV5-6
ASSLASSRYYEQY | TRBJ2-7 | TRBV7-2
ARARTRGGAGTDTQY | TRBJ2-3 | TRBV9
ASSRDTRPEETQY | TRBJ2-5 | TRBV5-1
ASSLSHSDTEAF | TRBJ1-1 | TRBV5-1
ASSPPGGGTNEKLF | TRBJ1-4 | TRBV18
ASSELAGGIDTQY | TRBJ2-3 | TRBV5-1
ASSLTGQHSGNTIY | TRBJ1-3 | TRBV5-4
ASSLGSNSGPWETQY | TRBJ2-5 | TRBV11-2
ASNPSGQENQPQH | TRBJ1-5 | TRBV21-1
ASSYLGKNTEAF | TRBJ1-1 | TRBV6-2/TRBV6-3
ASSVSRDHAEAF | TRBJ1-1 | TRBV2
ASSRRVGNTEAF | TRBJ1-1 | TRBV7-2
ASRTGYTEAF | TRBJ1-1 | TRBV28
SASTRWRGQDEQY | TRBJ2-7 | TRBV20-1
ASSLDRTGGGVGYT | TRBJ1-2 | TRBV7-8
ASSQETGEQETQY | TRBJ2-5 | TRBV4-3
SVEDLQVYGYT | TRBJ1-2 | TRBV29-1
ASSMDPRGYEQY | TRBJ2-7 | TRBV19
ASSETSGRLDEQF | TRBJ2-1 | TRBV5-4
ASSYGGRGFSYEQY | TRBJ2-7 | TRBV6-5
ASSLDRVREKLF | TRBJ1-4 | TRBV7-8
ASSPIPSLYEQY | TRBJ2-7 | TRBV27
ASSLTGGPRYEQF | TRBJ2-1 | TRBV7-6
ASSSRGPLH | TRBJ1-6 | TRBV27
ASSVRTSGGPGDTQY | TRBJ2-3 | TRBV9
ASSSVGSSYNEQF | TRBJ2-1 | TRBV19
ASSAAGTGMGNQPQH | TRBJ1-5 | TRBV12-1
ATSDLVGRDTEAF | TRBJ1-1 | TRBV24-1
ASVTETYEQY | TRBJ2-7 | TRBV2
ASSLQGHQPQH | TRBJ1-5 | TRBV7-2
AGRVGTEAF | TRBJ1-1 | TRBV19
ASSLVFDEKLF | TRBJ1-4 | TRBV4-1
ASSNTGGVNTGELF | TRBJ2-2 | TRBV7-8
ASSSSAGQADTQY | TRBJ2-3 | TRBV7-9
ASSQVPPGQGQETQY | TRBJ2-5 | TRBV4-3
ASSQGDSYGYT | TRBJ1-2 | TRBV3-1/TRBV3-2
ASTSRGLAGVDTQY | TRBJ2-3 | TRBV28
ASGPEGGNQPQH | TRBJ1-5 | TRBV28
ASSLKLGTTYEQY | TRBJ2-7 | TRBV7-8
ASKVGEGQYNEQF | TRBJ2-1 | TRBV6-5